The next 10 T cell receptor beta chains were all read from a single sample in a study of cytomegalovirus exposure and HLA in healthy donors. Data came from immunoSEQ multiplex PCR; TCRdb stores just in-frame clones and leaves some out. The table lists some 140,000 clones, about 88% of them singletons, with more than 20% in the top ten. Material: PBMCs. These receptors originate from a man between 18 and 29 years old in good health and CMV-seropositive.

This sequence joins TRBV6-5 and TRBJ2-4; D is unclear. V lost 5 bases and J 6 bases, leaving 14 bases between the germline ends. CDR1 MNHEY and CDR2 SVGAGI come from the germline V gene. The CDR3 has 14 amino acids. CDR3 nucleotides: TGTGCCAGCAGTAAAGAGGTCAGCCTAAACATTCAGTACTTC. It specifies CASSKEVSLNIQYF.

The rearrangement joins TRBV7-3 to TRBJ2-5; 13 positions agree with TRBD2. Looked up from germline, CDR1 is SGHTA and CDR2 is FQGTGA. There are 16 residues in the CDR3. The V segment lost 5 bases and the J segment 4 bases; nucleotides outside the gene matches: 7. Written as DNA, the CDR3 is TGTGCCAGCAGCGAGACGGGGACTAGCGGGGTAGAGACCCAGTACTTC. Translated: CASSETGTSGVETQYF.

The chain recombines TRBV4-3 with TRBJ2-5, with 10 nucleotides matching TRBD1. The CDR3 sequence is 14 residues long. Germline CDR1 LGHNA, CDR2 YSLEER. V gave up 4 bases and J gave up 4 bases; unmatched junction bases: 3. The CDR3 sequence: CASSPDRGPETQYF. The DNA of the CDR3 is TGCGCCAGCAGCCCTGACAGGGGGCCAGAGACCCAGTACTTC.

V gene TRBV18 combines with J gene TRBJ2-7; D may be TRBD1 (5 bases). CDR1 is KGHSH and CDR2 is LQKENI in the germline V gene. The CDR3 covers 13 residues. The V end was cut by 2 bases, the J end by 6 bases, with 11 bases between. In nucleotides, the CDR3 is TGTGCCAGCTCACCAGACCCTCAGGGCGAGCAGTACTTC. It is translated as CASSPDPQGEQYF. Based on the CDR3 plus reference TRBV18 and TRBJ2-7, the full variable domain is NAGVMQNPRHLVRRRGQEARLRCSPMKGHSHVYWYRQLPEEGLKFMVYLQKENIIDESGMPKERFSAEFPKEGPSILRIQQVVRGDSAAYFCASSPDPQGEQYFGPGTRLTVT.

This chain joins TRBV10-3 and TRBJ1-1; 8 bases fit TRBD1. The CDR3 runs to 16 residues. Germline CDR1 is ENHRY and CDR2 is SYGVKD. V gave up 2 bases and J gave up 6 bases; unmatched junction bases: 11. The DNA for the CDR3 is TGTGCCATCAGTGAGCCCGACAGGGGCGCGACTTCTGAAGCTTTCTTT. Its protein is CAISEPDRGATSEAFF.

The chain is built from TRBV5-6 and TRBJ2-7; 9 positions match TRBD2. CDR1 and CDR2 from the germline V gene are SGHDT and YYEEEE. The CDR3 loop spans 16 amino acids. The V and J ends lost 0 bases and 1 base, in that order; junction bases with no gene match: 5. CDR3 residues: CASSLGLAVSSYEQYF. The CDR3 nucleotides read TGTGCCAGCAGCTTGGGACTAGCGGTTTCTTCCTACGAGCAGTACTTC.

This clone showed up just once. This chain joins TRBV9 and TRBJ2-7, with 11 bases lining up with TRBD1. J lost 5 bases, V lost 0 bases, and 7 bases had no gene match. From germline, CDR1 is SGDLS and CDR2 YYNGEE. The CDR3 consists of 16 residues. CDR3 nucleotides: TGTGCCAGCAGCGTAGCACCCGGACAGGGGGCTCACGAGCAGTACTTC. This gives the protein CASSVAPGQGAHEQYF.

The chain is built from TRBV10-3 and TRBJ2-3; 10 bases map to TRBD1. The CDR3 runs 16 residues. J gave up 3 bases and V 4 bases, and 7 bases lay outside the gene matches. Per germline, CDR1 ENHRY and CDR2 SYGVKD. The CDR3 bases are TGTGCCATCAGTGCCCAGACAGGGGGCACGACAGATACGCAGTATTTT. Translation: CAISAQTGGTTDTQYF.

In this sample, this clone turned up a few times. The V gene is TRBV5-1, the J gene TRBJ1-2; 7 bases are shared with TRBD1. V lost 4 bases, J lost 0 bases, and 3 bases stayed unmatched. This CDR3 has 14 amino acids. In germline, CDR1 is SGHRS, CDR2 YFSETQ. The CDR3 nucleotides are TGCGCCAGCAGCCTTGGGACAGCTAACTATGGCTACACCTTC. Protein sequence: CASSLGTANYGYTF.

This rearrangement joins TRBV15 to TRBJ2-5; D unresolved. V lost 5 bases, J lost 4 bases, and 8 bases lay in between. This CDR3 is 12 amino acids long. The germline CDR1 and CDR2 sequences are LNHNV and YYDKDF (reference sequence). CDR3 DNA: TGTGCCACCAGCCTAAGAGGAGAGACCCAGTACTTC. This codes for CATSLRGETQYF. Complete variable domain (other parts from reference TRBV15 and TRBJ2-5): DAMVIQNPRYQVTQFGKPVTLSCSQTLNHNVMYWYQQKSSQAPKLLFHYYDKDFNNEADTPDNFQSRRPNTSFCFLDIRSPGLGDTAMYLCATSLRGETQYFGPGTRLLVL.